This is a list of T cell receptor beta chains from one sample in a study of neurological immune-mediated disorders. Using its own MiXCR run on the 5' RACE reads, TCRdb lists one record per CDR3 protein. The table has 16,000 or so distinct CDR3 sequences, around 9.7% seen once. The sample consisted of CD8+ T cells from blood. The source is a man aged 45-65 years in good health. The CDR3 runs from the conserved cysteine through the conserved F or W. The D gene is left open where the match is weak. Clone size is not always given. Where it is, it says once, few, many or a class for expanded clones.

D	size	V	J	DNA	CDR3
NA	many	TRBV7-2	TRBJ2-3	TGTGCCAGCAGCTTAGGTCTGCGCCTAACAGATACGCAGTATTTT	CASSLGLRLTDTQYF
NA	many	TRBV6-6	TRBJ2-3	TGTGCCAGCAGTCCACCTACGACTAGGGCAGATACGCAGTATTTT	CASSPPTTRADTQYF
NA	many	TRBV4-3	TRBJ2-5	TGCGCCAGCAGCCAAGATGTAGTACCCAGAGAGACCCAGTACTTC	CASSQDVVPRETQYF
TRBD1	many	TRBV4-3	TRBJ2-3	TGCGCCAGCAGCCCCGGGACAGGGGGCACAGATACGCAGTATTTT	CASSPGTGGTDTQYF
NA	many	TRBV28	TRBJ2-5	TGTGCCAGCAGTTTAAACAGAAGGTACCAAGAGACCCAGTACTTC	CASSLNRRYQETQYF
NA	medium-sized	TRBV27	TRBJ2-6	TGTGCCAGCAGTTCCAGACAGGTCAATTCCCCTGGGGCCAACGTCCTGACTTTC	CASSSRQVNSPGANVLTF
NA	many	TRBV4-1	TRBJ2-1	TGCGCCAGCAAAGGGGGCGGGACCGAGCAGTTCTTC	CASKGGGTEQFF
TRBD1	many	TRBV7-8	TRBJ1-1	TGTGCCAGCAGCTATGGACAGGGGTACACTGAAGCTTTCTTT	CASSYGQGYTEAFF
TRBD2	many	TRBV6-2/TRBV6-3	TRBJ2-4	TGTGCCAGCAGTGGGGGAGGGTCGATGACCAAAAACATTCAGTACTTC	CASSGGGSMTKNIQYF
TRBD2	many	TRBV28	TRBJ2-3	TGTGCCAGCAGTCTAGGGACTAGCGGGAGAGATACGCAGTATTTT	CASSLGTSGRDTQYF
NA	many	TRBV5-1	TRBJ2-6	TGCGCCAGCAGCTTTCGGAGGGGAGGGGCCAACGTCCTGACTTTC	CASSFRRGGANVLTF
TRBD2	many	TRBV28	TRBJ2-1	TGTGCCAGCAGTTTTCCGACTAGCGGGGGGAGCTCCTACAATGAGCAGTTCTTC	CASSFPTSGGSSYNEQFF
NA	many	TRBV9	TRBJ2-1	TGTGCCAGCAGCGTTACCACTGCGGGGGAGCAGTTCTTC	CASSVTTAGEQFF
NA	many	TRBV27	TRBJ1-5	TGTGCCAGCAGTTTTCGGGGGAGCAATCAGCCCCAGCATTTT	CASSFRGSNQPQHF
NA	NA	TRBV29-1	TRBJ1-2	TGCAGCGTTCTCACACCAGAAAACTATGGCTACACCTTC	CSVLTPENYGYTF
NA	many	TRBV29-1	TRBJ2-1	TGCAGCATCGAGGGGCGCATTTATGAGCAGTTCTTC	CSIEGRIYEQFF
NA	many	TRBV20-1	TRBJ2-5	TGCAGTGCTTCCGGCGACGGGAGCTCTCGATTTCAAGAGACCCAGTACTTC	CSASGDGSSRFQETQYF
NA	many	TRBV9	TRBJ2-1	TGTGCCAGCAGCGTGTCAGGACTCGCATCCAATGAGCAGTTCTTC	CASSVSGLASNEQFF
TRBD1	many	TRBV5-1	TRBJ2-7	TGCGCCAGCAGCTTTACCGGGACAGCAGGCGAGCAGTACTTC	CASSFTGTAGEQYF
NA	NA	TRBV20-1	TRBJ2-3	TGCAGTGCTAGAAATATGGATACGCAGTATTTT	CSARNMDTQYF
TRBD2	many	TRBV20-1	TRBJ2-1	TGCAGTGCTAACTCTGGGACTAGCAATGAGCAGTTCTTC	CSANSGTSNEQFF
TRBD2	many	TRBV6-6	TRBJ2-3	TGTGCCAGCAGTTACTCGACTAGCGGCACAGATACGCAGTATTTT	CASSYSTSGTDTQYF
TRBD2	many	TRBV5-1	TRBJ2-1	TGCGCCAGCAGCTACGGACCGGGACTAGTTTATGAGCAGTTCTTC	CASSYGPGLVYEQFF
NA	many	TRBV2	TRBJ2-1	TGTGCCACAGGCGGGGGCAGGGGGCTATTGAGCTCCTACAATGAGCAGTTCTTC	CATGGGRGLLSSYNEQFF
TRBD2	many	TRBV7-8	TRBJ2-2	TGTGCCAGCAGCTTAGAACTAGCGGGAGAGGGAACCGGGGAGCTGTTTTTT	CASSLELAGEGTGELFF
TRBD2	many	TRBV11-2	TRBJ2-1	TGTGCCAGCAGCTTGGGTTCTAGCGGCAATGAGCAGTTCTTC	CASSLGSSGNEQFF
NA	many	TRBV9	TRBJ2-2	TGTGCCAGCAGCGTAGGCAGCGGGTCAGGGGAGCTGTTTTTT	CASSVGSGSGELFF
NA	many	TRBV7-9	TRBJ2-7	TGTGCCAGCAGCTCGGCGACTAGCTACGAGCAGTACTTC	CASSSATSYEQYF
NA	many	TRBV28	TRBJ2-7	TGTGCCAGCAGAACGGGGAATATGGCCTACGAGCAGTACTTC	CASRTGNMAYEQYF
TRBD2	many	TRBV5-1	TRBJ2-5	TGCGCCAGCAGCTTGGGGCTAGCGGAGTATCAAGAGACCCAGTACTTC	CASSLGLAEYQETQYF
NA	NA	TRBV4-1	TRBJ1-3	TGCGCCAGCAGCCAAGTTCCGCCAGGGGTTTCCGGCATATATTTT	CASSQVPPGVSGIYF
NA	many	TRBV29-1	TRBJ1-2	TGCAGCGTGCGTGCGGACGGTGGCTACACCTTC	CSVRADGGYTF
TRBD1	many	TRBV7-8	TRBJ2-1	TGTGCCAGCACCCCGGGACAGGGGAATGAGCAGTTCTTC	CASTPGQGNEQFF
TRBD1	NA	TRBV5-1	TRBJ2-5	TGCGCCAGCACCCCAGGGGGCTTGGAGACCCAGTACTTC	CASTPGGLETQYF
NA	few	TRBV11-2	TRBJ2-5	TGTGCCAGCAGCTTGGCATTCGGGACCCAGTACTTC	CASSLAFGTQYF
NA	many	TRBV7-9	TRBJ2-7	TGTGCCAGCAGCCCAAAGGGGGAGAGCTCCTACGAGCAGTACTTC	CASSPKGESSYEQYF
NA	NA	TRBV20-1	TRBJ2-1	TGCAGTGCTAGAGCCCCCGAAAGGTTGAATGAGCAGTTCTTC	CSARAPERLNEQFF
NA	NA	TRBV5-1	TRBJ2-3	TGTGCCAACAGCTCCCCGGGAGTGGCAGATACGCAGTATTTT	CANSSPGVADTQYF
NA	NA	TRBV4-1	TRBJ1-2	TGCGCCAGCAGCCAAGCAGGGGCGCGCGGCTACACCTTC	CASSQAGARGYTF
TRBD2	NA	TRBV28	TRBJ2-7	TGTGCCAGCAGGCCTAGCGGTTGTTCCTACGAGCAGTACTTC	CASRPSGCSYEQYF
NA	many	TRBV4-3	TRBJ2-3	TGCGCCAGCAGCCCGGACAGTAGCACAGATACGCAGTATTTT	CASSPDSSTDTQYF
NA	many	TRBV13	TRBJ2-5	TGTGCCAGCAGCTTACTACAGCAAGAGACCCAGTACTTC	CASSLLQQETQYF
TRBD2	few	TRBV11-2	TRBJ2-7	TGTGCCAGCAGCTTAGATAGCCTGGGGTTTCCCCCCTGGACTAGCGGGAGGGGCCGCGACGAGCAGTACTTC	CASSLDSLGFPPWTSGRGRDEQYF
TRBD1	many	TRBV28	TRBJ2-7	TGTGCCAGCAGCCCCGGGACAGGGGGCTACGAGCAGTACTTC	CASSPGTGGYEQYF
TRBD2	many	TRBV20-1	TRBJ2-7	TGCAGTGCTAGATGGCTAGCGGGGTCCTACGAGCAGTACTTC	CSARWLAGSYEQYF
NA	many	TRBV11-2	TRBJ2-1	TGTGCCAGCAGCTTTAGACAGGTAGGATTGGATGAGCAGTTCTTC	CASSFRQVGLDEQFF
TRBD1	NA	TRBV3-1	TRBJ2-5	TGTGCCAGCAGCCCTCTCGGTAGGGGACAGCAAGAGACCCAGTACTTC	CASSPLGRGQQETQYF
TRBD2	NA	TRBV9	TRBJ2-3	TGTGCCAGCAGCCAAGCCGGGACTAGCGAGAGATATACTCAGTATTTT	CASSQAGTSERYTQYF
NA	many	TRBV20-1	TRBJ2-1	TGCAGTTCAAAGGCCCGGAACTACAATGAGCAGTTCTTC	CSSKARNYNEQFF
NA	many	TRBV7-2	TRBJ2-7	TGTGCCAGCAGCTTAGACGCGAGCGGCCTAACCTACGAGCAGTACTTC	CASSLDASGLTYEQYF